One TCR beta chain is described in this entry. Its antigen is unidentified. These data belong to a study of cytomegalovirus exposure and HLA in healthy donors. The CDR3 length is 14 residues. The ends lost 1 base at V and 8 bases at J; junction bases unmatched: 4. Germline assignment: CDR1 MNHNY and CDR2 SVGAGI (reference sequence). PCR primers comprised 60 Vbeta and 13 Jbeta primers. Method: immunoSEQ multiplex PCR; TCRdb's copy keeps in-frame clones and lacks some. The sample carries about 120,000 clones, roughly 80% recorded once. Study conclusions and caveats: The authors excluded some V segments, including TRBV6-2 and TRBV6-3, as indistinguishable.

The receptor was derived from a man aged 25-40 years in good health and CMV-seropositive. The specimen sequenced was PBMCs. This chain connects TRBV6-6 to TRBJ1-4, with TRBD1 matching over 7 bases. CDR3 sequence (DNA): TGTGCCAGCAGTTACTTAGGGGGACAGGAAAAACTGTTTTTT. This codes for CASSYLGGQEKLFF.